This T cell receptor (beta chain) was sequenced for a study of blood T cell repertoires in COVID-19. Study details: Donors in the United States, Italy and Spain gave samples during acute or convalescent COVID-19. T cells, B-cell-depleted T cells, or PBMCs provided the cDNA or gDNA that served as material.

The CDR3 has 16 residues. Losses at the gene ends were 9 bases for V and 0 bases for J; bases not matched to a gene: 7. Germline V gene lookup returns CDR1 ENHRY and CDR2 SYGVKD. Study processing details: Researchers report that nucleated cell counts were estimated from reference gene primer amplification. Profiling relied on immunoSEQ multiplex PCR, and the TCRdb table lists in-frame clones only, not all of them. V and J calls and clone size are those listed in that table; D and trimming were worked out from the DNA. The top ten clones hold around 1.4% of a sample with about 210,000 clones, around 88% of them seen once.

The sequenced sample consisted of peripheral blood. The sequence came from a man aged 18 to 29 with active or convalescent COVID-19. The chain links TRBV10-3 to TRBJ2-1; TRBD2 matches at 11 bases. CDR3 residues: CAIGTSGPDSYNEQFF. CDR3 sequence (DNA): TGTGCCATAGGGACTAGCGGACCTGACTCCTACAATGAGCAGTTCTTC.